The 20 T cell receptor beta chains reported below all come from one sample, sequenced in a study of blood T cell repertoires in COVID-19. TCRdb keeps only in-frame clones here, not all; method: immunoSEQ multiplex PCR. The sample includes 180,000 or so clones, 86% of them seen just once. The source material was PBMCs or T cells enriched from blood (not recorded which). Receptor source: a man aged 40-49 years with acute COVID-19.

The chain uses TRBV6-5 and TRBJ1-5; D unclear. V lost 0 bases and J lost 7, with 16 bases in between. This CDR3 is built from 16 residues. The germline CDR1 and CDR2 sequences are MNHEY and SVGAGI. CDR3 nucleotide sequence: TGTGCCAGCAGTTACTCTTCGCGGGAGCGTCGGCAGCCCCAGCATTTT. Protein sequence: CASSYSSRERRQPQHF.

This clone was detected a few times. CDR3 nucleotide sequence: TGTGCCAGCTCACCACCCTTGGCAGCCAAAAACATTCAGTACTTC. This codes for CASSPPLAAKNIQYF. The chain employs TRBV18 and TRBJ2-4; D gene ambiguous. This CDR3 contains 15 residues. Trimming shortened V by 0 bases and J by 0 bases, and 6 bases separated the two germline ends. Germline V gene data show CDR1 as KGHSH and CDR2 as LQKENI.

This clone was detected a few times. V is TRBV29-1 and J is TRBJ1-1; 8 bases line up with TRBD1. This CDR3 has 13 amino acids. Germline V gene lookup returns CDR1 SQVTM and CDR2 ANQGSEA. Trimming took 7 bases from V and 0 from J; bases not matched to a gene: 4. CDR3 sequence: CSARQGMNTEAFF. Here the CDR3 DNA reads TGCAGCGCGCGACAGGGGATGAACACTGAAGCTTTCTTT.

This chain links TRBV5-1 with TRBJ1-2; perhaps TRBD1 as D (6 bases). In germline, CDR1 is SGHRS, CDR2 YFSETQ. V was pared by 4 bases and J by 7 bases, with 17 bases between. CDR3 length: 14 amino acids. The CDR3 is CASSEDSPNSGYTF. The CDR3 DNA reads as TGCGCCAGCAGCGAGGACAGCCCGAATAGTGGCTACACCTTC.

This clone appeared a few times. This rearrangement joins TRBV11-2 to TRBJ2-2; maybe TRBD2 (6 bases). The CDR3 is made up of 16 amino acids. Germline values: CDR1 SGHAT, CDR2 FQNNGV. Trimming stripped 3 bases from V and 2 bases from J, with 13 bases between. DNA of the CDR3: TGTGCCAGCAGCTTGATCGGGAGTACCAACACCGGGGAGCTGTTTTTT. Amino acids: CASSLIGSTNTGELFF.

The chain has TRBV30 and TRBJ1-4; D remains ambiguous. The CDR3 is 16 amino acids. Germline CDR1 is GTSNPN and CDR2 is SVGIG (reference sequence). The ends were cut back, 0 bases at V and 5 bases at J, with 16 bases in the middle. CDR3 sequence (DNA): TGTGCCTGGAGTGTCCGTTTTTCCTTACAGAATGAAAAACTGTTTTTT. This gives the protein CAWSVRFSLQNEKLFF. The entire variable domain, with the rest obtained from reference TRBV30 and TRBJ1-4, is as follows: SQTIHQWPATLVQPVGSPLSLECTVEGTSNPNLYWYRQAAGRGLQLLFYSVGIGQISSEVPQNLSASRPQDRQFILSSKKLLLSDSGFYLCAWSVRFSLQNEKLFFGSGTQLSVL.

This chain connects TRBV7-9 to TRBJ1-1; maybe TRBD1 (6 bases). The CDR3 is made up of 15 amino acids. V lost 5 bases and J lost 0, with 13 bases in between. The germline V gene encodes CDR1 SEHNR and CDR2 FQNEAQ (reference sequence). CDR3 in DNA: TGTGCCAGCAGCCCGTTCGGACAGTTGAACACTGAAGCTTTCTTT. This codes for CASSPFGQLNTEAFF.

About this clone itself: One end of the junction is discordant with germline, which a read error may explain. The chain is built from TRBV11-3 and TRBJ2-7, with 7 nucleotides matching TRBD2. This CDR3 contains 15 residues. Germline CDR1 reads SGHNT; CDR2 reads YENEEA. The CDR3 reads CASSLGGRTSDEQYF. The CDR3 DNA reads as TGTGCCAGCAGCTTAGGCGGGAGAACCTCCGACGAGCAGTACTTC.

CDR3 coding DNA: TGTGCCAGCATCCTTAGGGGGTTGAACACTGAAGCTTTCTTT. Amino acid sequence: CASILRGLNTEAFF. The chain combines TRBV2 with TRBJ1-1; D may be TRBD1 (6 bases). Germline V gene sequence: CDR1 SNHLY, CDR2 FYNNEI. V shed 7 bases and J shed 0 bases, with 12 bases lying between them. CDR3 length: 14 residues.

The chain couples TRBV2 to TRBJ1-3, with D unclear. CDR1 and CDR2 (germline): SNHLY, FYNNEI. There are 15 residues in the CDR3. V was shortened by 4 bases and J by 0 bases, with 10 bases between the two germline ends. The chain's CDR3 is CASSGRSDSGNTIYF. CDR3 bases: TGTGCCAGCAGTGGCCGGTCCGACTCTGGAAACACCATATATTTT.

V and J are TRBV15 and TRBJ1-6; 9 nucleotides line up with TRBD1. CDR1 and CDR2 from the germline V gene are LNHNV and YYDKDF (reference sequence). V dropped 4 bases and J dropped 8; count of bases not matched to a gene: 6. The CDR3 length is 15 residues. Written as DNA, the CDR3 is TGTGCCACCAGCAAACAGGGGGCGCCGGATTCACCCCTCCACTTT. It yields the protein CATSKQGAPDSPLHF.

The chain links TRBV7-6 to TRBJ1-1; no reliable D call. CDR1 and CDR2 from the germline V gene are SGHVS and FNYEAQ. CDR3 length equals 13 residues. V was clipped by 2 bases and J by 5 bases, with 9 bases between them. CDR3 protein: CASSLQDWTEAFF. In nucleotides, the CDR3 is TGTGCCAGCAGCTTACAGGATTGGACTGAAGCTTTCTTT.

This sequence joins TRBV20-1 and TRBJ2-5; 7 positions agree with TRBD1. The CDR3 loop spans 15 amino acids. Germline V CDR1 and CDR2: DFQATT, SNEGSKA (reference sequence). Trimming removed 3 bases from V and 2 bases from J; junction bases left unmatched: 9. The CDR3 sequence is CSASPEPGQQETQYF. CDR3 sequence (DNA): TGCAGTGCTAGTCCCGAGCCGGGACAGCAAGAGACCCAGTACTTC.

This clone was seen only a few times. This chain joins TRBV5-1 and TRBJ1-2, with a weak D call TRBD1 (6 bases). The CDR3 covers 14 residues. Germline loops: CDR1 SGHRS, CDR2 YFSETQ. The germline V and J ends were trimmed by 3 bases and 5 bases, with 14 bases remaining between them. This CDR3 reads CASSSTGASYGYTF. As DNA, the CDR3 is TGCGCCAGCAGCTCGACAGGAGCCTCTTATGGCTACACCTTC.

This clone has only a few counts. The CDR3 sequence is CASSTDLEVYGYTF. CDR3 bases: TGTGCCAGCAGTACGGACCTGGAGGTATATGGCTACACCTTC. V usage is TRBV7-9 and J usage is TRBJ1-2; D is uncertain. V was trimmed by 6 bases and J by 5 bases, leaving 16 bases between them. Germline CDR1 SEHNR, CDR2 FQNEAQ (reference sequence). The CDR3 length is 14 residues.

This clone was recorded only once. V gene TRBV27 combines with J gene TRBJ2-7; 10 nucleotides line up with TRBD2. V shed 1 base and J 5 bases; nucleotides not matched to a gene: 14. This CDR3 region has 18 residues. Germline V CDR1 and CDR2: MNHEY, SMNVEV (reference sequence). CDR3 region: CASSLFALASGSPNEQYF. The CDR3 DNA reads as TGTGCCAGCAGTTTATTCGCCCTGGCTAGCGGGAGCCCCAACGAGCAGTACTTC.

The genes are TRBV7-2 and TRBJ2-3, with D possibly being TRBD2 (6 bases). Germline V CDR1 and CDR2: SGHTA, FQGNSA. V was clipped by 5 bases and J by 4 bases, with 22 bases between them. The CDR3 spans 17 residues. The CDR3 DNA reads TGTGCCAGCAGCCCCGCCCGACTAGTGGGTGGGTCAGATACGCAGTATTTT. Amino acid sequence: CASSPARLVGGSDTQYF. The whole variable domain, filled in from reference TRBV7-2 and TRBJ2-3, reads GAGVSQSPSNKVTEKGKDVELRCDPISGHTALYWYRQSLGQGLEFLIYFQGNSAPDKSGLPSDRFSAERTGGSVSTLTIQRTQQEDSAVYLCASSPARLVGGSDTQYFGPGTRLTVL.

This chain joins TRBV5-1 and TRBJ2-7; 7 nucleotides match TRBD1. The J segment lost 1 base and the V segment lost 0 bases, leaving 4 bases of the junction unmatched. The CDR3 covers 15 residues. From germline, CDR1 is SGHRS and CDR2 YFSETQ. CDR3 bases: TGCGCCAGCAGCTTGGCCGGGACAGCTTCCTACGAGCAGTACTTC. The encoded protein is CASSLAGTASYEQYF.

This sequence joins TRBV6-2 or TRBV6-3 and TRBJ2-2; 9 bases fit TRBD2. CDR3 size: 15 residues. In germline, CDR1 is MNHEY, CDR2 SVGEGT. V lost 5 bases to trimming and J lost 4 bases; unmatched junction nucleotides: 5. CDR3 nucleotides: TGTGCCAGCAGTACCGTGACTAGCGGCACCGGGGAGCTGTTTTTT. Translation gives CASSTVTSGTGELFF.

The V call is TRBV5-1, the J call TRBJ2-2; the D is unclear. CDR1 and CDR2 (germline): SGHRS, YFSETQ. Trimming took 0 bases from V and 4 from J, leaving 7 bases between them. The CDR3 totals 14 residues. This CDR3 reads CASSLGQFTGELFF. The CDR3 nucleotides are TGCGCCAGCAGCTTGGGGCAGTTCACCGGGGAGCTGTTTTTT.